This T cell receptor beta chain derives from a study of a mutant IDH1 vaccine in newly diagnosed glioma (dated by TCRdb to the early 2020s). In the study overall: Vaccination started 4-6 weeks after radiotherapy alone, or was given together with temozolomide cycles in the groups whose treatment included chemotherapy. Before enrollment, most patients had been given radiochemotherapy with temozolomide as standard therapy, while the rest had received either radiotherapy alone or temozolomide alone. Of the roughly 30 treated patients, around 62% were male and approximately 40% were female, and a mean age of roughly 40 years was recorded. Six visits were used for peripheral blood collection: V03 (baseline), V05, V07, V10, V12 and V13. The week-35 safety follow-up was designated visit V12, and the week-47 end of study was designated visit V13. Longitudinal TCRB deep sequencing was performed for about two dozen treated patients wherever samples were available for exploratory analyses.

Library preparation used the immunoSEQ multiplex PCR assay. The hsTCRB Kit was used according to the manufacturer's protocol to amplify rearranged TCR beta chain sequences. An Illumina MiSeq was used to sequence the TCRB libraries. From the authors' description of their analysis: Demultiplexing, trimming and gene mapping were performed with the kit vendor's proprietary platform. TCRdb re-hosts the immuneACCESS table, in-frame sequences only. Its copies lack some clones; in the studies checked, an unresolved V gene accounts for under half of them, and the cause for the rest is not known. D and trimming come from the DNA, and the V and J calls and clone size come from that table. The sample table records just over 65,000 clones; around 82% of these occur just once. The top ten constitute more than 10% of the sample. The V end gives up 2 bases and the J end 7 bases, leaving 8 bases in the junction not matched to a gene. The germline V gene sets CDR1 to MGHRA and CDR2 to YSYEKL. The CDR3, cysteine through phenylalanine, is 15 amino acids long. Only the CDR3 DNA is retained, 45 bases long and in frame from the first base.

Study-wide conclusions, independent of this receptor: PBMC samples for TCRB deep sequencing were selected based on availability. The authors stated that sample limitations prevented analyses of patient blood samples from being reproduced. Immune responses induced by the vaccine were seen in 90% to 95% of patients across multiple MHC alleles. Changes in the top peripheral T cell clonotypes picked up by TCRB sequencing did not appear to be linked to pseudoprogression.

A word on this clone: Its antigen remains undetermined. No much larger clone is present one base from it, and per-base qualities are unavailable.

Interpreted using the paper, the time point label stands for: week 35, safety follow-up. A 20-mer mutant IDH1 peptide at 300 micrograms in Montanide made up each vaccine dose, which was injected subcutaneously together with topical imiquimod. Eight vaccinations were administered to patients in weeks 1, 3, 5, 7, 11, 15, 19 and 23, corresponding to visits V03 through V10. The donors had newly diagnosed IDH1-mutant astrocytomas of WHO grade 3 or 4 that showed loss of nuclear ATRX. The samples were drawn from NOA16, a multicentre, single-arm, open-label phase I trial in Germany that tested a mutant IDH1 peptide vaccine in humans for the first time. The DNeasy Blood and Tissue Kit was used to extract genomic DNA from EDTA blood for TCRB sequencing.

Recombination connected TRBV4-1 to TRBJ1-1; 9 middle bases align to TRBD1. The receptor was isolated from a man between 18 and 29 years old with glioma. Sequences were derived from PBMCs, sampled from a glioma patient whose treatment included an IDH1 peptide vaccine. The bases read TGCGCCAGCAGCCAAACCTTGACAGGGGGAGGTGAAGCTTTCTTT. Its amino acids are CASSQTLTGGGEAFF.